This entry is about one T cell receptor (beta chain). Its antigen is as yet unknown. These data originate in a study of radiation and T cells in renal cell carcinoma. General study results and limits: From baseline, blood top tumor clonotypes peaked at 2 weeks post-radiation.

This sample's time point: baseline pretreatment blood. Treatment defined: 15 Gy SBRT to primary tumor, nephrectomy 4 weeks later. Radiation-treated patients gave blood at baseline, week 2 and week 4. The patient's renal cell carcinoma had clear cell pathology. Here immunoSEQ multiplex PCR was the method, and the copy in TCRdb shows in-frame clones only, minus some. The profile covers 100,000 to 150,000 clones, with approximately 80% appearing a single time and around 3% taken by the ten largest. The CDR3 is 14 amino acids. With 8 bases clipped from V and 7 bases from J, the junction kept 8 bases outside the gene matches. CDR1 is SNHLY, CDR2 FYNNEI, per germline.

This receptor was taken from a woman aged 55-75 years with renal cell carcinoma. The chain recombines TRBV2 with TRBJ1-2; 12 positions agree with TRBD1. The sample here was blood, taken from a patient whose treatment included radiotherapy and nephrectomy. CDR3 residues: CASGVGQGAGGYTF. In DNA form, the CDR3 reads TGTGCCAGCGGGGTGGGACAGGGGGCCGGTGGCTACACCTTC. The full variable domain, its missing parts supplied by reference TRBV2 and TRBJ1-2, is EPEVTQTPSHQVTQMGQEVILRCVPISNHLYFYWYRQILGQKVEFLVSFYNNEISEKSEIFDDQFSVERPDGSNFTLKIRSTKLEDSAMYFCASGVGQGAGGYTFGSGTRLTVV.